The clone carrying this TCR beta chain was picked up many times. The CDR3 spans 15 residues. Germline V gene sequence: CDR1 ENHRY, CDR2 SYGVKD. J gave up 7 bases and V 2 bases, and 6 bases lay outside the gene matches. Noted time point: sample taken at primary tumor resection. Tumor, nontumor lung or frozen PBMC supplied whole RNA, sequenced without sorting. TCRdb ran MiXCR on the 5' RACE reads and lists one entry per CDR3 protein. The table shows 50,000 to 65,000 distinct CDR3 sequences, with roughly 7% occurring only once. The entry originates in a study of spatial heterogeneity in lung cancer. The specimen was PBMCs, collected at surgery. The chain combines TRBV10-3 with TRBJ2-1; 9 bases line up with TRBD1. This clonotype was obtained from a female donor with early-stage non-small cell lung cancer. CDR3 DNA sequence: TGTGCCATCAGTGAGCCGGACAGGGGCGAGAATGAGCAGTTCTTC. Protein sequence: CAISEPDRGENEQFF.